This T cell receptor (beta chain) was sequenced in a study of shared clonotypes between healthy human individuals. Overall study results and limits: The study found about 5% of naive CD4 clonotypes shared across several donors. Against clonotypes common to all four donors, non-shared ones had lower generation probabilities. Memory subsets had estimated richness that was generally smaller than that of naive subsets.

Replicate PCRs for sorted subsets used about 200 ng DNA; this equaled some 30,000 T cell genomes. Data came from immunoSEQ multiplex PCR; TCRdb stores just in-frame clones and leaves some out. The sample shows 600,000 or so clones, approximately 95% of them seen only once. Germline lookup yields CDR1 SGHDT and CDR2 YYEEEE. Trimming pared 4 bases from V and 1 base from J, leaving 15 bases between. The CDR3 has 15 residues. The naive CD8 fraction comprised CD45RO-negative cells positively selected for CCR7 and excluded terminally differentiated effector memory CD45RA+ cells. Worth noting for this clone: Antigen unknown.

This clonotype was obtained from a woman in her thirties in good health. This rearrangement joins TRBV5-6 to TRBJ2-7; D uncertain. Input material: naive CD8+ T cells sorted from blood. The CDR3 DNA is TGTGCCAGCAGCCCCTGGCTAGTTTCGTCCTACGAGCAGTACTTC. Residues: CASSPWLVSSYEQYF.